Listed here are 19 T cell receptor beta chains from one sample, sequenced in a study of blood T cell repertoires in COVID-19. Assay used: immunoSEQ multiplex PCR; TCRdb lists only in-frame clones, some missing. The sample consists of around 150,000 clones, 84% of them appearing once. Sequenced input: peripheral blood. The receptors come from a man aged 70-80 years with acute or convalescent COVID-19.

This clone was seen only once. This chain links TRBV25-1 with TRBJ2-2; D not certain. Germline values: CDR1 MGHDK, CDR2 SYGVNS. V shed 4 bases and J shed 6 bases, with 6 bases lying between them. There are 12 residues in the CDR3. The DNA of the CDR3 is TGTGCCAGCAGTGCCCCTCCCGGGGAGCTGTTTTTT. Amino acids: CASSAPPGELFF.

The genes are TRBV6-5 and TRBJ2-5; D uncertain. Germline V CDR1 and CDR2: MNHEY, SVGAGI. The CDR3 is 12 amino acids. Trimming shortened V by 6 bases and J by 5 bases, and 10 bases separated the two germline ends. This CDR3 reads CASSLHMETQYF. DNA of the CDR3: TGTGCCAGCAGCCTCCACATGGAGACCCAGTACTTC.

This clone was recorded once. The rearrangement links TRBV3-1 (or the pseudogene TRBV3-2) to TRBJ2-1, with a tentative D call TRBD1 (6 bases). CDR1 is LGHDT and CDR2 is YNNKEL in the germline V gene (reference sequence). Trimming pared 5 bases from V and 9 bases from J, leaving 23 bases between. The length of the CDR3 is 16 residues. Here the CDR3 reads CASSNPNFASQGEQFF. In nucleotides, the CDR3 is TGTGCCAGCAGCAACCCCAACTTCGCCTCACAGGGTGAGCAGTTCTTC.

The chain links TRBV4-1 to TRBJ2-7, with TRBD1 as a possible D gene (6 bases). The germline gives CDR1 MGHRA, CDR2 YSYEKL. The CDR3 loop spans 14 amino acids. V gave up 4 bases and J gave up 3 bases, with 13 bases separating them. The CDR3 region is CASSPRDTDYEQYF. CDR3 nucleotides: TGCGCCAGCAGCCCCAGGGACACCGACTACGAGCAGTACTTC.

The chain combines TRBV19 with TRBJ1-5, with D maybe TRBD1 (5 bases). The germline gives CDR1 LNHDA, CDR2 SQIVND (reference sequence). V gave up 3 bases and J gave up 0 bases, with 15 bases separating them. The CDR3 spans 17 residues. The CDR3 protein is CASSIGGWANSNQPQHF. The CDR3 region has the DNA TGTGCCAGTAGTATTGGGGGGTGGGCAAATAGCAATCAGCCCCAGCATTTT. Supplemented by reference TRBV19 and TRBJ1-5, the full variable domain reads DGGITQSPKYLFRKEGQNVTLSCEQNLNHDAMYWYRQDPGQGLRLIYYSQIVNDFQKGDIAEGYSVSREKKESFPLTVTSAQKNPTAFYLCASSIGGWANSNQPQHFGDGTRLSIL.

The genes are TRBV28 and TRBJ1-5; D gene uncertain. Germline CDR1 is MDHEN and CDR2 is SYDVKM. This CDR3 is built from 12 residues. V lost 2 bases and J 7 bases, leaving 6 bases between the germline ends. The CDR3 sequence is CASSLASQPQHF. CDR3 sequence (DNA): TGTGCCAGCAGTTTAGCGTCCCAGCCCCAGCATTTT.

The chain uses TRBV11-3 and TRBJ2-1, with TRBD2 matching 10 bases. Germline V gene lookup returns CDR1 SGHNT and CDR2 YENEEA. The CDR3 has 16 amino acids. After removal of 1 base from V and 7 bases from J, the junction contained 7 bases not matched to a gene. Here the CDR3 DNA reads TGTGCCAGCAGCTTAGTGGATAGCGGGGGGTCGAATGAGCAGTTCTTC. Its translation is CASSLVDSGGSNEQFF.

The chain is built from TRBV4-1 and TRBJ2-7; TRBD2 matches at 8 bases. V lost 6 bases, J lost 0 bases, and 7 bases stayed unmatched. The CDR3 consists of 15 residues. Germline CDR1 reads MGHRA; CDR2 reads YSYEKL. The CDR3 spells CASSPTGTSSYEQYF. The CDR3 nucleotides are TGCGCCAGCAGTCCAACCGGGACTAGCTCCTACGAGCAGTACTTC.

V is TRBV5-1 and J is TRBJ2-3, with D perhaps TRBD2 (6 bases). The germline gives CDR1 SGHRS, CDR2 YFSETQ. V dropped 1 base and J dropped 2 bases, with 8 bases sitting between them. The CDR3 is 14 residues long. The CDR3 DNA is TGCGCCAGCAGCTTGAGCGGGTTCACAGATACGCAGTATTTT. This encodes CASSLSGFTDTQYF.

This rearrangement joins TRBV6-5 to TRBJ2-7; D may be TRBD2 (5 bases). The V end lost 7 bases, the J end lost 7 bases, and 20 bases lay between the germline ends. CDR3 length: 14 residues. The germline CDR1 and CDR2 sequences are MNHEY and SVGAGI. CDR3 coding DNA: TGTGCCAGCACATACAGCGGCCTAACGGGGGAGCAGTACTTC. It yields the protein CASTYSGLTGEQYF.

The chain uses TRBV3-1 (or the pseudogene TRBV3-2) and TRBJ2-7; 9 nucleotides align to TRBD2. Looked up from germline, CDR1 is LGHDT and CDR2 is YNNKEL (reference sequence). This CDR3 is 15 amino acids long. Trimming cost V 4 bases and J 3 bases; bases outside gene matches: 7. The DNA for the CDR3 is TGTGCCAGCAGCCCGGGGAGCGGGGGGTACTACGAGCAGTACTTC. It specifies CASSPGSGGYYEQYF.

The J gene is TRBJ1-5, the V gene TRBV24-1; D perhaps matches TRBD1 (6 bases). The CDR3 length is 15 residues. Between the trimmed V and J ends, which lost 4 bases and 1 base, there was a span of 10 bases. The germline CDR1 and CDR2 sequences are KGHDR and SFDVKD. In DNA form, the CDR3 reads TGTGCCACCAGTGACACCGGGACAAGCAATCAGCCCCAGCATTTT. As protein: CATSDTGTSNQPQHF.

The chain employs TRBV11-3 and TRBJ2-1; D is ambiguous. The V and J ends lost 1 base and 3 bases respectively, with 4 bases between them. CDR1 and CDR2 (germline): SGHNT, YENEEA. This CDR3 is built from 13 residues. The DNA of the CDR3 is TGTGCCAGCAGCTTAGGTCGCTACAATGAGCAGTTCTTC. Translation gives CASSLGRYNEQFF.

This chain connects TRBV19 to TRBJ2-1; 8 bases fit TRBD2. After removal of 2 bases from V and 1 base from J, the junction contained 1 base not matched to a gene. The germline gives CDR1 LNHDA, CDR2 SQIVND (reference sequence). CDR3 size: 15 residues. The CDR3 region is CASSITGGSYNEQFF. DNA of the CDR3: TGTGCCAGTAGTATAACGGGAGGGTCCTACAATGAGCAGTTCTTC.

The chain carries TRBV10-3 and TRBJ1-5; D is uncertain. This CDR3 is built from 12 residues. Germline values: CDR1 ENHRY, CDR2 SYGVKD. Trimming stripped 11 bases from V and 2 bases from J, with 10 bases between. As DNA, the CDR3 is TGTGCCGCCGCAGGCGGCAATCAGCCCCAGCATTTT. Encoded protein: CAAAGGNQPQHF.

The chain is built from TRBV5-1 and TRBJ2-6; 8 nucleotides line up with TRBD1. Per the germline V gene, CDR1 is SGHRS and CDR2 is YFSETQ. This CDR3 has 18 residues. V shed 0 bases, J shed 4 bases, and the junction held 9 bases outside the gene matches. Here the CDR3 DNA reads TGCGCCAGCAGCTTGGAACAGGGGGTGATTTCCGGGGCCAACGTCCTGACTTTC. Translated: CASSLEQGVISGANVLTF.

V usage is TRBV4-1 and J usage is TRBJ2-1; TRBD2 aligns across 9 bases. Germline values: CDR1 MGHRA, CDR2 YSYEKL. The V and J ends lost 4 bases and 0 bases, in that order; junction bases with no gene match: 16. The CDR3 has 20 amino acids. CDR3: CASSLNRGLGSGSSYNEQFF. The CDR3 coding sequence is TGCGCCAGCAGCCTTAACCGGGGGTTGGGTAGCGGGAGCTCCTACAATGAGCAGTTCTTC.

CDR3 in amino acids: CASSLKGTNEKLFF. The CDR3 coding sequence is TGTGCCAGCAGCTTGAAGGGGACAAATGAAAAACTGTTTTTT. The chain joins TRBV5-6 to TRBJ1-4, with D perhaps TRBD1 (6 bases). The CDR3 has 14 amino acids. Germline lookup yields CDR1 SGHDT and CDR2 YYEEEE. V lost 1 base and J lost 5, with 9 bases in between.

This chain uses TRBV7-2 with TRBJ1-1; 9 positions match TRBD1. V was clipped by 5 bases and J by 1 base; unmatched bases: 8. The germline CDR1 and CDR2 sequences are SGHTA and FQGNSA. The CDR3 is 16 amino acids. CDR3 coding DNA: TGTGCCAGCAGCCTGGGACAGGGTTGGGAGAACACTGAAGCTTTCTTT. The encoded protein is CASSLGQGWENTEAFF.